The clone carrying this T cell receptor (beta chain) was seen only a few times. No antigen is known for it. One entry per CDR3 protein, called by TCRdb with MiXCR from the RT-PCR reads. The sample contains about 540,000 distinct CDR3 sequences, roughly 25% of which appear only once. This entry is derived from a study of response to subunit inactivated influenza vaccine. Germline assignment: CDR1 LGHNA and CDR2 YNFKEQ. The CDR3 is 15 residues long. V was shortened by 2 bases and J by 1 base, with 10 bases between the two germline ends. The study's findings and limits: A suggestion made by the authors is that each seasonal influenza vaccination recruits few new T cells.

The sample also formed part of further work on T cells expressing NK-cell markers. That source adds: TCR beta cDNA was made by 5'RACE template switching with UMIs. Among CD8+ T cells from several donors, dominant NKG2C+ clonotypes accounted for about 1.0-8%. The CD3+CD56-NKG2C+ fraction was also led by these clonotypes in a few donors.

The source of this sequence is a man aged 50 or older who received an inactivated influenza vaccine. The chain is built from TRBV4-2 and TRBJ2-3; possibly TRBD2 for D (5 bases). The starting material was CD4+ T cells sorted from PBMCs, obtained 12 days after vaccination. The CDR3: CASSQTSPGTDTQYF. In nucleotides, the CDR3 is TGTGCCAGCAGCCAAACTAGTCCGGGCACAGATACGCAGTATTTT.